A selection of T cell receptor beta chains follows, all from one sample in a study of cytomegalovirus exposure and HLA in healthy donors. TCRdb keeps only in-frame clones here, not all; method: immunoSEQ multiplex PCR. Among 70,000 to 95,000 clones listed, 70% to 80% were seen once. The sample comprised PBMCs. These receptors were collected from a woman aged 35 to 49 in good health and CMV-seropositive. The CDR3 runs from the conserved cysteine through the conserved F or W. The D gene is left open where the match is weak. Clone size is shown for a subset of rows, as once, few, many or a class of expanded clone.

TGTGCCAGCAGGGAGGGACAGGGAATCTACGAGCAGTACTTC CASREGQGIYEQYF TRBV6-1 NA TRBD1 TRBJ2-7
TGTGCCAGCAGTATCTACAGGGAGAACACTGAAGCTTTCTTT CASSIYRENTEAFF TRBV2 NA NA TRBJ1-1
TGTGCCAGCAGCTCCTTGGGGGGGATCAGCTCCTACGAGCAGTACTTC CASSSLGGISSYEQYF TRBV7-2 NA TRBD2 TRBJ2-7
TGCGCCAGCAGTCAAGATCGGGGAAGGTTCTATGGCTACACCTTC CASSQDRGRFYGYTF TRBV4-1 NA NA TRBJ1-2
TGTGCCAGCAGCTTAGTGTCCTTAGCCAAAAACATTCAGTACTTC CASSLVSLAKNIQYF TRBV7-2 NA NA TRBJ2-4
TGTGCCAGCAGCTCGCGCCACAGGTTCTTCGAAAAACTGTTTTTT CASSSRHRFFEKLFF TRBV5-6 NA NA TRBJ1-4
TGTGCCAGCGCCGAAGGGGCGTCCAACACTGAAGCTTTCTTT CASAEGASNTEAFF TRBV7-3 few NA TRBJ1-1
TGTGCCAGCAGTTACGCTCAGGCCCCGAACACTGAAGCTTTCTTT CASSYAQAPNTEAFF TRBV6-6 few NA TRBJ1-1
TGTGCCAGCCGATTCCCCGGGGGGCGCGCTCAGCCCCAGCATTTT CASRFPGGRAQPQHF TRBV28 NA NA TRBJ1-5
TGTGCCAGCCTTAGGACAGGGGGCCTCTACGAGCAGTACTTC CASLRTGGLYEQYF TRBV28 NA TRBD1 TRBJ2-7
TGTGCCATCAGTGCGACAGGCGAAGCTTTCTTT CAISATGEAFF TRBV10-3 few NA TRBJ1-1
TGTGCCAGCAGTTTCTCCCCGGTTGAAGTTGAGCAGTTCTTC CASSFSPVEVEQFF TRBV6-5 NA NA TRBJ2-1
TGTGCCTGGAGTCATAATAGCGGGAGGGAGACCCAGTACTTC CAWSHNSGRETQYF TRBV30 NA TRBD2 TRBJ2-5
TGCGCCAGCAGCGATCTGGGACTACCACAGGGTGAGCAGTTCTTC CASSDLGLPQGEQFF TRBV5-1 NA NA TRBJ2-1
TGTGCCAGCAGCTTAGGAGGCACCCTGGGGCACAGAATCAATGAGCAGTTCTTC CASSLGGTLGHRINEQFF TRBV11-2 NA NA TRBJ2-1
TGTGCCAGCTCACCAGGGACTCCCATGAGAGAGCAGTACTTC CASSPGTPMREQYF TRBV18 once NA TRBJ2-7
TGCAGCGTCCGTCCGGAGGGGCGAACTAGCACAGATACGCAGTATTTT CSVRPEGRTSTDTQYF TRBV29-1 NA NA TRBJ2-3
TGTGCCAGCAGTGGACTAGCGTCATTTCACAATGAGCAGTTCTTC CASSGLASFHNEQFF TRBV6-1 NA TRBD2 TRBJ2-1
TGTGCTAGTGGTGTTGGACAGGTCCGTCGGAACGAGCAGTACTTC CASGVGQVRRNEQYF TRBV12-5 NA TRBD1 TRBJ2-7
TGCGCCAGCAGGTTGGGTCTAGGATACGAGCAGTACTTC CASRLGLGYEQYF TRBV5-1 NA NA TRBJ2-7
TGTGCCAGCAGTTACGGGGGCGGAATATCCTACAATGAGCAGTTCTTC CASSYGGGISYNEQFF TRBV6-5 NA NA TRBJ2-1
TGTGCCAGCAGTGAACTAACTAGGAATGAGCAGTTCTTC CASSELTRNEQFF TRBV25-1 NA NA TRBJ2-1
TGTGCCAGCAGCGACAGGACCTACGAGCAGTACTTC CASSDRTYEQYF TRBV25-1 NA NA TRBJ2-7
TGTGCCAGCAGCTTGGGACTAGCAGAGACCCAGTACTTC CASSLGLAETQYF TRBV7-2 NA TRBD2 TRBJ2-5
TGCGCCAGCAGCTCCGGGACAGGGAAGGGAACTGGAAACACCATATATTTT CASSSGTGKGTGNTIYF TRBV5-1 once TRBD1 TRBJ1-3
TGTGCCAGCAGCGACTACCGGACTAGCGGGTCCTTCTACGAGCAGTACTTC CASSDYRTSGSFYEQYF TRBV9 NA TRBD2 TRBJ2-7
TGTGCCAGCAATGGGGGACAGCAGGGTGACATTCAGTACTTC CASNGGQQGDIQYF TRBV9 NA TRBD1 TRBJ2-4
TGTGCCAGCAGCTTAACGGGACTAGCGGTCTACAATGAGCAGTTCTTC CASSLTGLAVYNEQFF TRBV7-3 NA TRBD2 TRBJ2-1
TGCAGTGCTAGAGATATAAGCAGGGCCCTCTTC CSARDISRALF TRBV20-1 NA NA TRBJ1-2
TGTGCCTACGCCCCGGGACTAGCGTCGAACAATGAGCAGTTCTTC CAYAPGLASNNEQFF TRBV6-1 once TRBD2 TRBJ2-1
TGTGCCAGCAGCCCGTTGCGGGAGAGCACAGATACGCAGTATTTT CASSPLRESTDTQYF TRBV7-2 NA TRBD2 TRBJ2-3
TGTGCCAGCAGCGAATCACTAGCGGTTGAGCAGTTCTTC CASSESLAVEQFF TRBV7-9 NA TRBD2 TRBJ2-1
TGTGCCAGCAGTTCTCAATTAGCAGAGCATTACAATGAGCAGTTCTTC CASSSQLAEHYNEQFF TRBV28 NA NA TRBJ2-1
TGCGCCAGCAGCCGAGACTTCGGTGGGACTGCGACCTACGAGCAGTACTTC CASSRDFGGTATYEQYF TRBV4-3 NA NA TRBJ2-7
TGTGCCAGTAGTATAGGTGGACAGGGGGCTCGGGAGCAGTACTTC CASSIGGQGAREQYF TRBV19 NA TRBD1 TRBJ2-7
TGTGCCAGCTCACCACTAGTGATGAACACTGAAGCTTTCTTT CASSPLVMNTEAFF TRBV18 NA NA TRBJ1-1
TGTGCCAGCAGCTCGGAGGGACAGGGGCCCGAGCAGTACTTC CASSSEGQGPEQYF TRBV5-4 NA TRBD1 TRBJ2-7
TGCGCCAGCAGCTGGGGCGGCGGGGGCCCCATCCAAGAGACCCAGTACTTC CASSWGGGGPIQETQYF TRBV5-1 NA NA TRBJ2-5
TGCAGCGTGTACTTCAGGGGCAGCTCCTACGAGCAGTACTTC CSVYFRGSSYEQYF TRBV29-1 NA NA TRBJ2-7
TGTGCCTTATCCCCCGGGACAGATAATTCACCCCTCCACTTT CALSPGTDNSPLHF TRBV28 NA TRBD1 TRBJ1-6
TGTGCCAGCAGCCAAGAAGATGGCCGCCCTCACAATGAGCAGTTCTTC CASSQEDGRPHNEQFF TRBV4-2 NA NA TRBJ2-1
TGTGCCAGCAGCCCCCACAGGGAGACCCAGTACTTC CASSPHRETQYF TRBV7-9 NA NA TRBJ2-5
TGTGCCAGCAGCTCTGGCGGCAGGGGGAATGAAAAACTGTTTTTT CASSSGGRGNEKLFF TRBV7-9 NA TRBD1 TRBJ1-4
TGTGCCAGCAGCCAAACAGGGGGCGGATCGTTCTTC CASSQTGGGSFF TRBV11-3 NA TRBD1 TRBJ2-1
TGTGCCAGCAGTGAATGGGGTAGCGGGGGAACATTGGCGTCCTCCTACAATGAGCAGTTCTTC CASSEWGSGGTLASSYNEQFF TRBV2 NA TRBD2 TRBJ2-1
TGTGCCAGCAGCTCCAACCAGGGGGCGCGAGGTGAAGCTTTCTTT CASSSNQGARGEAFF TRBV7-6 few TRBD1 TRBJ1-1
TGTGCCAGCAGTGAAATTGAGGGTTTGGATGGCTACACCTTC CASSEIEGLDGYTF TRBV6-1 NA NA TRBJ1-2
TGTGCCAGCAGCAGCCAAGAGACCCAGTACTTC CASSSQETQYF TRBV27 NA NA TRBJ2-5
TGTGCCAGCAGCTGGCAAGTAAACTATGGCTACACCTTC CASSWQVNYGYTF TRBV11-1 NA NA TRBJ1-2
TGTGCCACCAGCACTAGCGCCCTTTGGGATGAGCAGTTCTTC CATSTSALWDEQFF TRBV15 NA NA TRBJ2-1
TGTGCCAGCAGCCCCACCACAACGGAGACCCAGTACTTC CASSPTTTETQYF TRBV6-5 NA NA TRBJ2-5
TGTGCCAGCAGCAAGGTGGTAGGAGCGGGGGGACACACCTACGAGCAGTACTTC CASSKVVGAGGHTYEQYF TRBV7-8 NA TRBD2 TRBJ2-7
TGCAGCGTTAGAGATTCTATTGGCAGGGGGAATGGCTACACCTTC CSVRDSIGRGNGYTF TRBV29-1 NA TRBD1 TRBJ1-2
TGTGCCAGCAGCTTGGCCGGAAGACTAGCTCGACATACGCAGTATTTT CASSLAGRLARHTQYF TRBV5-6 NA TRBD2 TRBJ2-3
TGCGCCAGCAGCCCCGCGGACAGGGAGCACACTGAAGCTTTCTTT CASSPADREHTEAFF TRBV4-1 once TRBD1 TRBJ1-1
TGTGCCAGCAGGCCGGGGTCACCCCTTGGGCAGTACTTC CASRPGSPLGQYF TRBV28 NA NA TRBJ2-7
TGTGCCAGCAACAACAGGGAGGGCGGTGAAAAACTGTTTTTT CASNNREGGEKLFF TRBV13 few NA TRBJ1-4